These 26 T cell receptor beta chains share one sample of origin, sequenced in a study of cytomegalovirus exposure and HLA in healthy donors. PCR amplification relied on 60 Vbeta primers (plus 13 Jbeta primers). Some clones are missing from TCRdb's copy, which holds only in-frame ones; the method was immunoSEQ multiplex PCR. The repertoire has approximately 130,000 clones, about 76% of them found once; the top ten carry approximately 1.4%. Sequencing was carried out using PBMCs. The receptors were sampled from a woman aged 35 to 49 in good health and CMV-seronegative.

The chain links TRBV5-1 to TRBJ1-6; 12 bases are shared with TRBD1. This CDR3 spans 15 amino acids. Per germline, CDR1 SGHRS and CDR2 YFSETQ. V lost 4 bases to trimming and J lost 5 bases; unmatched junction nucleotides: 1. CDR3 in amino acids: CASSGTGGNNSPLHF. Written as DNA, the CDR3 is TGCGCCAGCAGCGGGACAGGGGGCAATAATTCACCCCTCCACTTT. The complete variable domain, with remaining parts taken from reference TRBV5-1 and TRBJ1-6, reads KAGVTQTPRYLIKTRGQQVTLSCSPISGHRSVSWYQQTPGQGLQFLFEYFSETQRNKGNFPGRFSGRQFSNSRSEMNVSTLELGDSALYLCASSGTGGNNSPLHFGNGTRLTVT.

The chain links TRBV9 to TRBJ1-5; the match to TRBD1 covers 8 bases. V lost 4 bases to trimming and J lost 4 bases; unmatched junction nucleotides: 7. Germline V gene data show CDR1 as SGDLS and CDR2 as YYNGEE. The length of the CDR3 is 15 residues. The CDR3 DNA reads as TGTGCCAGCAGCCTAGGACAGGGACCAAATCAGCCCCAGCATTTT. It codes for CASSLGQGPNQPQHF. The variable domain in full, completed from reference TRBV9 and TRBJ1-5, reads DSGVTQTPKHLITATGQRVTLRCSPRSGDLSVYWYQQSLDQGLQFLIQYYNGEERAKGNILERFSAQQFPDLHSELNLSSLELGDSALYFCASSLGQGPNQPQHFGDGTRLSIL.

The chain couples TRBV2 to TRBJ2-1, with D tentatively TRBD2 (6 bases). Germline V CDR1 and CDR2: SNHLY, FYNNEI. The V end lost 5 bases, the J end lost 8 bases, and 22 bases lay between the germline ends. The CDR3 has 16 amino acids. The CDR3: CASSPIRDSTSDEQFF. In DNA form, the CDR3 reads TGTGCCAGCAGTCCAATCCGGGACTCTACCTCCGATGAGCAGTTCTTC.

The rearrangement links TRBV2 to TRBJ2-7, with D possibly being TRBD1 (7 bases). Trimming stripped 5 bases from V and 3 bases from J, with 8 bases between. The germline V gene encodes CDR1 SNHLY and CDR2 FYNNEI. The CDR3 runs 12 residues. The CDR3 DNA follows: TGTGCCAGCAGTCAGGGGGGCTACGAGCAGTACTTC. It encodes CASSQGGYEQYF.

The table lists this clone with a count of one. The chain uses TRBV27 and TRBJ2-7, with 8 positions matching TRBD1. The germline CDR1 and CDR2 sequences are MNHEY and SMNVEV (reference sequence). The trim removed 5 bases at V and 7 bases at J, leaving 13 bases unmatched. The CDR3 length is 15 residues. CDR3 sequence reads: CASSARGGQGWEQYF. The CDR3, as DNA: TGTGCCAGCAGTGCCCGAGGCGGACAGGGCTGGGAGCAGTACTTC.

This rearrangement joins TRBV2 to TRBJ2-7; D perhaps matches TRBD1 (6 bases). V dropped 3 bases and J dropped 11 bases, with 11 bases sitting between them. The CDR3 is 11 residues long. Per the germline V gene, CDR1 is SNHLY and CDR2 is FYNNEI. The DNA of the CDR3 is TGTGCCAGCAGTGAGGAGTACAGGGAGTACTTC. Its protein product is CASSEEYREYF.

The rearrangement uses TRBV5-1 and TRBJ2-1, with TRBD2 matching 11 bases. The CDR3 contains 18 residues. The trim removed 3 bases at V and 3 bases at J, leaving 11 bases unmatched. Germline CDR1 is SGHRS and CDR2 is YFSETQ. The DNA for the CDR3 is TGCGCCAGCAGCTCGCCCCTAGCGGGGGGTCAAGACTACAATGAGCAGTTCTTC. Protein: CASSSPLAGGQDYNEQFF.

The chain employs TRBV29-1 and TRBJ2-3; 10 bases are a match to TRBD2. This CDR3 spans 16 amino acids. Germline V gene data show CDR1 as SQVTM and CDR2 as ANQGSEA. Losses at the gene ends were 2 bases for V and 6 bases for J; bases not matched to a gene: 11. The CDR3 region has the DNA TGCAGCGTTGAACGAGGCAGCGGGGGGGTAAGGGATACGCAGTATTTT. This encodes CSVERGSGGVRDTQYF.

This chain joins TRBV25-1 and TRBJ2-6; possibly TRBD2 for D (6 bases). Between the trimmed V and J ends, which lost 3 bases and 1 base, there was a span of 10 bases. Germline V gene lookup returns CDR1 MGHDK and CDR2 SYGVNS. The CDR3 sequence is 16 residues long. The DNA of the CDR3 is TGTGCCAGCAGTGACCCGGGACTGTCTGGGGCCAACGTCCTGACTTTC. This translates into CASSDPGLSGANVLTF.

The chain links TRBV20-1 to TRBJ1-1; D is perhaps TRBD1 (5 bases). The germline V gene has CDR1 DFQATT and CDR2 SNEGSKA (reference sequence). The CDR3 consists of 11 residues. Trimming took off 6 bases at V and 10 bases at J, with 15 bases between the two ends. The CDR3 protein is CSAVNRPGAFF. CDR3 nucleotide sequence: TGCAGTGCCGTCAACAGGCCCGGAGCTTTCTTT.

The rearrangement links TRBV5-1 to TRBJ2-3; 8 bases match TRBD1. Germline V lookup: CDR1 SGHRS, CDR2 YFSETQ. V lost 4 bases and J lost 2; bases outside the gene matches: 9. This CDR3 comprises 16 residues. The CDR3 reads CASSPPQGGFTDTQYF. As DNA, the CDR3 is TGCGCCAGCAGCCCACCACAGGGGGGCTTCACAGATACGCAGTATTTT. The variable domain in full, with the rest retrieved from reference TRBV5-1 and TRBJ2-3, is KAGVTQTPRYLIKTRGQQVTLSCSPISGHRSVSWYQQTPGQGLQFLFEYFSETQRNKGNFPGRFSGRQFSNSRSEMNVSTLELGDSALYLCASSPPQGGFTDTQYFGPGTRLTVL.

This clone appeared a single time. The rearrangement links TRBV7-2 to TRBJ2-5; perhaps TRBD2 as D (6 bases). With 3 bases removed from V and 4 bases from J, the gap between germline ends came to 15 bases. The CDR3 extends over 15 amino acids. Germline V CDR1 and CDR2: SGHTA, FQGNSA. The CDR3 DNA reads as TGTGCCAGCAGCTTCGGTATGGGACTTGGAGAGACCCAGTACTTC. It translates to CASSFGMGLGETQYF. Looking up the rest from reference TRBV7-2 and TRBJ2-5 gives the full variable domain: GAGVSQSPSNKVTEKGKDVELRCDPISGHTALYWYRQSLGQGLEFLIYFQGNSAPDKSGLPSDRFSAERTGGSVSTLTIQRTQQEDSAVYLCASSFGMGLGETQYFGPGTRLLVL.

CDR3 sequence: CASSLQANQPQHF. Written as DNA, the CDR3 is TGTGCCAGCAGCTTACAGGCCAATCAGCCCCAGCATTTT. V and J are TRBV7-3 and TRBJ1-5; D is unclear. V was pared by 2 bases and J by 3 bases, with 5 bases between. The germline V gene has CDR1 SGHTA and CDR2 FQGTGA. This CDR3 is built from 13 residues.

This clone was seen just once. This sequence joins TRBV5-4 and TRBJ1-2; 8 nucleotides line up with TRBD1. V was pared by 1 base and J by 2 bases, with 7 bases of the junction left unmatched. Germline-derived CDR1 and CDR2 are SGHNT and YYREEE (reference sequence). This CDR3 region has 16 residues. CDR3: CASSLSGGRWNYGYTF. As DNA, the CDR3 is TGTGCCAGCAGCTTGTCAGGGGGCCGGTGGAACTATGGCTACACCTTC.

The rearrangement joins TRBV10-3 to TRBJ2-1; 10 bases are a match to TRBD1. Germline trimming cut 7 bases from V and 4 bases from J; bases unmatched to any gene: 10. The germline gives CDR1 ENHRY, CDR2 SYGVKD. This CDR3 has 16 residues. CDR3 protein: CAITEPGQGIYNEQFF. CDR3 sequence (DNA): TGTGCCATCACCGAACCGGGACAGGGGATTTACAATGAGCAGTTCTTC.

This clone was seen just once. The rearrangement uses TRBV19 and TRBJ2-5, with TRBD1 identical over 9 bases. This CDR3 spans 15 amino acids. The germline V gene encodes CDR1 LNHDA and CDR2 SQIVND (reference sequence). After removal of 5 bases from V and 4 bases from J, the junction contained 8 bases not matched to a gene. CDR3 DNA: TGTGCCAGTAGTGCAACAGGGGGCTGGGGAGAGACCCAGTACTTC. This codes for CASSATGGWGETQYF.

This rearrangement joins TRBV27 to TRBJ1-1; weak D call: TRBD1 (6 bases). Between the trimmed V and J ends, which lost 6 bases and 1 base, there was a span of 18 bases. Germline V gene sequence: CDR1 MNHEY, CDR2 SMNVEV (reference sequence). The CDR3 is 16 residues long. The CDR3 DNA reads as TGTGCCAGCAGCTCGAGGGGGGGGGTCGGGAACACTGAAGCTTTCTTT. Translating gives CASSSRGGVGNTEAFF.

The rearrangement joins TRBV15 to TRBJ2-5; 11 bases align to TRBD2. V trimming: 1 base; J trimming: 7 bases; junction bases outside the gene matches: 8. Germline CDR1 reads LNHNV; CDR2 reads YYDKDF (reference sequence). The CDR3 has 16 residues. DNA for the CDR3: TGTGCCACCAGCAGAGGAATAGCGGGGGGGGTAGGGACCCAGTACTTC. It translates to CATSRGIAGGVGTQYF. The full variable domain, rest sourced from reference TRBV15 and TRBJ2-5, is DAMVIQNPRYQVTQFGKPVTLSCSQTLNHNVMYWYQQKSSQAPKLLFHYYDKDFNNEADTPDNFQSRRPNTSFCFLDIRSPGLGDTAMYLCATSRGIAGGVGTQYFGPGTRLLVL.

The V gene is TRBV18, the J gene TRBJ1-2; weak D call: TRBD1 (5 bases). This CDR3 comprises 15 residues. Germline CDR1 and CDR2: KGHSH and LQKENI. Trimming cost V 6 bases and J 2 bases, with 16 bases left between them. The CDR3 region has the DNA TGTGCCAGCTCTGAAAACCACGGGGGGAACTATGGCTACACCTTC. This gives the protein CASSENHGGNYGYTF.

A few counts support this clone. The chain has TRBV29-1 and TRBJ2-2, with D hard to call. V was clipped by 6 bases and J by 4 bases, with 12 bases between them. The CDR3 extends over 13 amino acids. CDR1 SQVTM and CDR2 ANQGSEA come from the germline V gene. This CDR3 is CSVGAQSTGELFF. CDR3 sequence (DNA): TGCAGCGTCGGAGCTCAGAGCACCGGGGAGCTGTTTTTT.

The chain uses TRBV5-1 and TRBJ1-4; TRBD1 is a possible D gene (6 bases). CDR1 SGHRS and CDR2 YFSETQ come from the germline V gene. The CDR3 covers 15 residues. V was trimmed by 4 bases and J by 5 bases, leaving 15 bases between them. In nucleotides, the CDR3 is TGCGCCAGCAGCCTGGGACACCAGGGAAATGAAAAACTGTTTTTT. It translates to CASSLGHQGNEKLFF.

CDR3 protein: CASSLAGDRELYEQYF. The CDR3 coding sequence is TGTGCCAGCAGCTTAGCGGGGGACAGGGAGCTCTACGAGCAGTACTTC. V is TRBV11-1 and J is TRBJ2-7, with TRBD1 matching over 9 bases. V gave up 0 bases and J gave up 3 bases; unmatched junction bases: 6. The CDR3 is made up of 16 amino acids. Per germline, CDR1 SGHAT and CDR2 FQDESV (reference sequence). Looking up the rest from reference TRBV11-1 and TRBJ2-7 gives the full variable domain: EAEVAQSPRYKITEKSQAVAFWCDPISGHATLYWYRQILGQGPELLVQFQDESVVDDSQLPKDRFSAERLKGVDSTLKIQPAELGDSAMYLCASSLAGDRELYEQYFGPGTRLTVT.

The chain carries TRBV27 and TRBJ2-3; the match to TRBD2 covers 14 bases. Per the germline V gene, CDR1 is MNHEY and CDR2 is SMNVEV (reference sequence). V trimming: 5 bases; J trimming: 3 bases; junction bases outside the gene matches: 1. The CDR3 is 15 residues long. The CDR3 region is CASSGLAGGTDTQYF. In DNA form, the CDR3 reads TGTGCCAGCAGTGGACTAGCGGGGGGAACAGATACGCAGTATTTT.

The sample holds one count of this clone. The CDR3 DNA follows: TGCAGTGCTAGGGTAGAGGGTGGCTACACCTTC. This gives the protein CSARVEGGYTF. The chain links TRBV20-1 to TRBJ1-2; unclear D gene. Germline CDR1 DFQATT, CDR2 SNEGSKA (reference sequence). The CDR3 covers 11 residues. Trimming cost V 3 bases and J 7 bases, with 9 bases left between them.

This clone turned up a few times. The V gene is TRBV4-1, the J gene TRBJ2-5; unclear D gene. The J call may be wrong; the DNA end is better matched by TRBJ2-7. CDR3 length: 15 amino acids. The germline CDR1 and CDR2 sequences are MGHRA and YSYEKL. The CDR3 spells CASSQEWQASYEQYF. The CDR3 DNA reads TGCGCCAGCAGCCAAGAGTGGCAGGCCTCCTACGAGCAGTACTTC.

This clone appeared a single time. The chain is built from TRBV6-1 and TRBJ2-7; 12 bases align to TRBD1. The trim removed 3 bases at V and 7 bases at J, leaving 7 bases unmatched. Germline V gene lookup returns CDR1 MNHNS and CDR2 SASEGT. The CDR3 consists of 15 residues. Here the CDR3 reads CASSDPGQGAREQYF. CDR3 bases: TGTGCCAGCAGTGATCCGGGACAGGGGGCTCGGGAGCAGTACTTC.